One and the same sample provided the 15 T cell receptor beta chains below, sequenced in a study of blood T cell repertoires in COVID-19. The data were produced by immunoSEQ multiplex PCR, yet TCRdb's version contains in-frame clones alone and is incomplete. There are 150,000 to 200,000 clones in the sample; roughly 85% occur only once, and about 22% lies in the top ten. The specimen sequenced was peripheral blood. The receptor set was obtained from a man aged 60 to 75 with active or convalescent COVID-19.

The rearrangement uses TRBV18 and TRBJ1-1, with 7 bases aligning to TRBD1. Unmatched junction bases numbered 9, after V lost 7 bases and J lost 1 base. From germline, CDR1 is KGHSH and CDR2 LQKENI. This CDR3 contains 15 residues. In DNA, the CDR3 is TGTGCCAGCTTAAACGACAGGGCTTGGAACACTGAAGCTTTCTTT. This translates into CASLNDRAWNTEAFF.

The V gene is TRBV18, the J gene TRBJ2-7; 9 positions match TRBD1. The CDR3 contains 15 residues. The trim removed 6 bases at V and 6 bases at J, leaving 12 bases unmatched. The germline V gene encodes CDR1 KGHSH and CDR2 LQKENI. The CDR3, as DNA: TGTGCCAGCTCGTACACCGGGACAGGGCCGTTCGAGCAGTACTTC. This sequence encodes CASSYTGTGPFEQYF.

J is TRBJ1-2 and V is TRBV6-5; D is perhaps TRBD1 (6 bases). The V end was cut by 5 bases, the J end by 1 base, with 14 bases between. Germline assignment: CDR1 MNHEY and CDR2 SVGAGI. The CDR3 contains 15 residues. The CDR3 DNA sequence: TGTGCCAGCAGTACTTGGACAGCTGTTAACTATGGCTACACCTTC. Protein sequence: CASSTWTAVNYGYTF.

This chain uses TRBV5-1 with TRBJ2-5; 8 nucleotides line up with TRBD1. The CDR3 extends over 15 amino acids. The germline V gene has CDR1 SGHRS and CDR2 YFSETQ. V lost 3 bases and J lost 4; bases outside the gene matches: 8. The CDR3 sequence is CASSSTGVVGETQYF. The DNA for the CDR3 is TGCGCCAGCAGCTCGACAGGGGTGGTAGGAGAGACCCAGTACTTC.

The chain couples TRBV7-8 to TRBJ1-2, with 8 bases matching TRBD1. This CDR3 contains 15 residues. The germline CDR1 and CDR2 sequences are SGHVS and FQNEAQ. Trimming cost V 1 base and J 6 bases; bases outside gene matches: 7. CDR3 nucleotide sequence: TGTGCCAGCAGCTTAGTTGTCAGGGGGCCGGATGGCTACACCTTC. Amino acid sequence: CASSLVVRGPDGYTF.

In DNA form, the CDR3 reads TGTGCCAGCAGCTTGGGGTCGGGCACTGAAGCTTTCTTT. The encoded protein is CASSLGSGTEAFF. V and J are TRBV5-6 and TRBJ1-1; D gene uncertain. CDR1 and CDR2 from the germline V gene are SGHDT and YYEEEE. The CDR3 consists of 13 residues. The V and J ends lost 0 bases and 4 bases respectively, with 7 bases between them.

A single count supports this clone. The chain couples TRBV11-2 to TRBJ2-3; 10 nucleotides align to TRBD2. V shed 3 bases and J 0 bases; nucleotides not matched to a gene: 6. Per germline, CDR1 SGHAT and CDR2 FQNNGV. This CDR3 is 17 amino acids long. The CDR3 loop is CASSFTSGAFSTDTQYF. The CDR3 DNA reads TGTGCCAGCAGCTTTACTAGCGGGGCATTTAGCACAGATACGCAGTATTTT. The entire variable domain, with the rest obtained from reference TRBV11-2 and TRBJ2-3, is as follows: EAGVAQSPRYKIIEKRQSVAFWCNPISGHATLYWYQQILGQGPKLLIQFQNNGVVDDSQLPKDRFSAERLKGVDSTLKIQPAKLEDSAVYLCASSFTSGAFSTDTQYFGPGTRLTVL.

The genes are TRBV2 and TRBJ2-1, with a weak D call TRBD1 (6 bases). V lost 0 bases to trimming and J lost 13 bases, with 10 bases between them. Germline V gene data show CDR1 as SNHLY and CDR2 as FYNNEI. The CDR3 is 12 amino acids. CDR3 nucleotide sequence: TGTGCCAGCAGTGAAGCGAGGGGGTCACAGTTCTTC. Its translation: CASSEARGSQFF.

The J gene is TRBJ2-1, the V gene TRBV5-1, with 8 bases that match TRBD2. Germline lookup yields CDR1 SGHRS and CDR2 YFSETQ. This CDR3 spans 16 amino acids. J gave up 7 bases and V 0 bases, and 9 bases lay outside the gene matches. CDR3 region: CASSLVATSAGNEQFF. The CDR3 DNA follows: TGCGCCAGCAGCTTGGTGGCGACTAGCGCGGGGAATGAGCAGTTCTTC.

The chain combines TRBV5-1 with TRBJ2-7, with D possibly being TRBD1 (6 bases). This CDR3 is 14 amino acids long. V lost 4 bases, J lost 5 bases, and 16 bases lay in between. CDR1 is SGHRS and CDR2 is YFSETQ in the germline V gene. This CDR3 reads CASSLGRGFDEQYF. CDR3 nucleotides: TGCGCCAGCAGCCTAGGCAGGGGATTCGACGAGCAGTACTTC.

This clone was recorded a few times. The chain couples TRBV6-1 to TRBJ1-4; perhaps TRBD1 as D (5 bases). Looked up from germline, CDR1 is MNHNS and CDR2 is SASEGT. The V gene lost 1 base and the J gene lost 6 bases, with 12 bases spanning the gap. This CDR3 region has 15 residues. In DNA, the CDR3 is TGTGCCAGCAGTGAAGTTCCAGGGTGGGATGAAAAACTGTTTTTT. Protein product: CASSEVPGWDEKLFF.

The chain combines TRBV18 with TRBJ1-2; possibly TRBD1 for D (5 bases). Germline V gene sequence: CDR1 KGHSH, CDR2 LQKENI. V shed 0 bases and J shed 7 bases, with 15 bases lying between them. The CDR3 is 15 residues long. The DNA of the CDR3 is TGTGCCAGCTCACCACCGATGGGAGGGGATGGTGGCTACACCTTC. This gives the protein CASSPPMGGDGGYTF.

The rearrangement joins TRBV10-3 to TRBJ1-1, with 9 bases that match TRBD1. The CDR3 is made up of 13 amino acids. V shed 6 bases and J 1 base; nucleotides not matched to a gene: 0. CDR1 and CDR2 from the germline V gene are ENHRY and SYGVKD. The CDR3 here is CAIRGQGNTEAFF. In nucleotides, the CDR3 is TGTGCCATCAGGGGACAGGGGAACACTGAAGCTTTCTTT.

The chain is built from TRBV29-1 and TRBJ1-5; 9 nucleotides agree with TRBD1. The length of the CDR3 is 17 residues. From germline, CDR1 is SQVTM and CDR2 ANQGSEA. The trim removed 8 bases at V and 1 base at J, leaving 15 bases unmatched. The CDR3 protein is CSTPDRDRVVSNQPQHF. The CDR3 nucleotides read TGCAGCACCCCCGACCGGGACAGGGTAGTAAGCAATCAGCCCCAGCATTTT.

The chain is built from TRBV19 and TRBJ1-1; the match to TRBD1 covers 9 bases. The trim removed 6 bases at V and 5 bases at J, leaving 7 bases unmatched. Germline CDR1 and CDR2: LNHDA and SQIVND (reference sequence). This CDR3 spans 14 amino acids. The CDR3 nucleotides are TGTGCCAGTAGACCCGGGACAGGGAGGACTGAAGCTTTCTTT. Translating gives CASRPGTGRTEAFF.